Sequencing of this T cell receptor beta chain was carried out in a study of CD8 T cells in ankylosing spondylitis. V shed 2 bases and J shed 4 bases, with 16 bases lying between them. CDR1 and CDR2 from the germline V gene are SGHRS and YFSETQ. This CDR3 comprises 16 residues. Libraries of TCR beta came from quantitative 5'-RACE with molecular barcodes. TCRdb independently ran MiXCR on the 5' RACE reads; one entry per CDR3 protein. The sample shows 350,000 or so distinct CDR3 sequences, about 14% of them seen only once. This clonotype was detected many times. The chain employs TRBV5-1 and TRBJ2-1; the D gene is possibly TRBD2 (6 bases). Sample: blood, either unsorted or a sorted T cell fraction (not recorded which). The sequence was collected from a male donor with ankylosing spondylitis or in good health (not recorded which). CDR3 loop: CASSLDGPSAYNEQFF. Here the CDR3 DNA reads TGCGCCAGCAGCTTAGATGGCCCTAGCGCTTACAATGAGCAGTTCTTC.